The entry that follows covers one T cell receptor beta chain sequence. The data are from a study of cytomegalovirus exposure and HLA in healthy donors. PCR involved 60 Vbeta and 13 Jbeta primers. Generated by immunoSEQ multiplex PCR, the TCRdb table keeps only in-frame clones and is missing some. Among 200,000 to 250,000 clones, 81% were seen once, and the ten largest hold under 8%. The CDR3 length is 14 residues. In germline, CDR1 is SNHLY, CDR2 FYNNEI. Trimming took off 4 bases at V and 5 bases at J, with 14 bases between the two ends. Sample: PBMCs. This chain links TRBV2 with TRBJ2-5; tentatively, D is TRBD1 (6 bases). This sequence was found in an older woman in good health and CMV-seropositive. The CDR3 nucleotides are TGTGCCAGCAGTGCCCAACAGGGAATGGAGACCCAGTACTTC. This translates into CASSAQQGMETQYF.